The present entry profiles one T cell receptor beta chain with its context. Its antigen is not identified. This CDR3 comprises 18 residues. V lost 1 base, J lost 4 bases, and 19 bases lay in between. CDR1 MNHEY and CDR2 SMNVEV come from the germline V gene (reference sequence). Pregnant or lactating patients were excluded, as were those with uncontrolled infection or other autoimmune disease. The PBMCs were sourced from fresh peripheral blood (about 9.7 ml). Researchers took RNA transcripts and amplified the TCR beta CDR3 regions from them. The HTBI primer set was used in a first-round RT-PCR of the TCR CDR3. Via MiXCR, TCRdb re-called the multiplex PCR reads, giving one row per CDR3 protein. In the table there are around 600,000 distinct CDR3 sequences, around 14% of which are singletons. This entry belongs to a study of T cells in Graves' hyperthyroidism and ophthalmopathy. For the study at large: Any treatment followed the collection of peripheral blood at initial diagnosis. General study findings and limits: The model forecast ophthalmopathy, anticipating it by a median about 7 months before onset.

V gene TRBV27 combines with J gene TRBJ1-4; TRBD1 is a possible D gene (6 bases). The receptor was derived from a woman between 18 and 30 years old with Graves' ophthalmopathy. The sample consisted of blood. CDR3 region: CASSLLFPDSISNEKLFF. CDR3 bases: TGTGCCAGCAGTTTATTGTTCCCGGACAGCATAAGTAATGAAAAACTGTTTTTT.